The sequence of this TCR beta chain was determined in a study of blood T cells in healthy people across ages. This CDR3 comprises 15 residues. The germline CDR1 and CDR2 sequences are LGHNA and YSLEER. Trimming left V 0 bases short and J 4 bases short, with 11 bases between. Next came a second PCR, run for about 6 to 12 cycles, which used a sample-barcoded 5' primer along with a J-beta primer mix. TCRdb used MiXCR to reprocess the 5' RACE reads, holding one entry per CDR3 protein. The data hold roughly 1,000,000 distinct CDR3 sequences, with less than 25% observed a single time. This clonotype was seen only a few times. The same data also went into a second study, on T cells of mothers and their children. This second report adds: Per 15 ul, 1.5 ug of RNA was used, with all extracted RNA going into cDNA synthesis. Per child, 2.5 million to 3.5 million TCR beta CDR3 reads were obtained, against over 10 million per mother.

The chain has TRBV4-3 and TRBJ2-3; a possible D gene is TRBD1 (6 bases). What was sequenced was blood. The receptor was isolated from a girl aged 2 to 9 in good health. CDR3 bases: TGCGCCAGCAGCCAAGATCCCAGGGGTGCAGATACGCAGTATTTT. It codes for CASSQDPRGADTQYF.